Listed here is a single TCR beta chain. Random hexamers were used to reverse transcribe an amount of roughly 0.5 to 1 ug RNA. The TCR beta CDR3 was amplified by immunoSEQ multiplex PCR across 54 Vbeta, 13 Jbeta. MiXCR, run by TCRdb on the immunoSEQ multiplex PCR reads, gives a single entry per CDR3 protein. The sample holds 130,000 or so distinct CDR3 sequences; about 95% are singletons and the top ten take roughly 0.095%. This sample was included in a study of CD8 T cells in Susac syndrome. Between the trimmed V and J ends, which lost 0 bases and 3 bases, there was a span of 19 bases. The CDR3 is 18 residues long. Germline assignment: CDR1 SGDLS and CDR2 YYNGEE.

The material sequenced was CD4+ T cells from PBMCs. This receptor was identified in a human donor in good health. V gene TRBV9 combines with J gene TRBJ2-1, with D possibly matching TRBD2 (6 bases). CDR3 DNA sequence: TGTGCCAGCAGCGTAGCAGCCGAGCGGGCCGCGGGCTACAATGAGCAGTTCTTC. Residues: CASSVAAERAAGYNEQFF. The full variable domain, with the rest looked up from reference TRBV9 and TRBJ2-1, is DSGVTQTPKHLITATGQRVTLRCSPRSGDLSVYWYQQSLDQGLQFLIQYYNGEERAKGNILERFSAQQFPDLHSELNLSSLELGDSALYFCASSVAAERAAGYNEQFFGPGTRLTVL.